Presented here are 4 T cell receptor beta chains from one specimen sequenced in a study of cytomegalovirus exposure and HLA in healthy donors. Sequencing used immunoSEQ multiplex PCR; TCRdb keeps in-frame clones, though not all of them. The sample lists fewer than 400,000 clones, roughly 88% occurring once. The specimen was PBMCs. These TCRs come from a man aged 30-40 years in good health and CMV-seronegative.

This chain uses TRBV5-1 with TRBJ1-6; 7 bases are shared with TRBD1. This CDR3 is built from 14 residues. Germline V gene sequence: CDR1 SGHRS, CDR2 YFSETQ. The V segment lost 3 bases and the J segment 7 bases; nucleotides outside the gene matches: 4. The CDR3 reads CASSYSGGNSPLHF. The CDR3 DNA follows: TGCGCCAGCAGCTATTCAGGGGGGAATTCACCCCTCCACTTT.

This chain joins TRBV7-9 and TRBJ2-5; 9 bases agree with TRBD1. CDR3 length: 14 amino acids. CDR1 is SEHNR and CDR2 is FQNEAQ in the germline V gene (reference sequence). J lost 5 bases, V lost 3 bases, and 4 bases had no gene match. This CDR3 is CASSLSGTGETQYF. CDR3 DNA: TGTGCCAGCAGCTTGTCCGGGACAGGGGAGACCCAGTACTTC.

This clone was seen only a few times. The chain combines TRBV30 with TRBJ2-1; D might be TRBD2 (6 bases). Trimming removed 0 bases at V and 7 bases at J, with 13 bases between. CDR3 length: 14 amino acids. Germline CDR1 reads GTSNPN; CDR2 reads SVGIG (reference sequence). The CDR3 sequence is CAWSVTGEVNEQFF. The CDR3 DNA sequence: TGTGCCTGGAGTGTAACGGGAGAGGTAAATGAGCAGTTCTTC.

V usage is TRBV10-1 and J usage is TRBJ2-1, with 11 bases matching TRBD2. Losses at the gene ends were 6 bases for V and 8 bases for J; bases not matched to a gene: 9. Looked up from germline, CDR1 is WNHNN and CDR2 is SYGVQD (reference sequence). The CDR3 extends over 15 amino acids. CDR3: CASRLGLAGSDEQFF. The DNA for the CDR3 is TGCGCCAGCAGACTCGGACTAGCGGGTTCTGATGAGCAGTTCTTC.